The 2 T cell receptor beta chains below all came from one sample that was sequenced in a study of T-cell reconstitution after alpha-beta-depleted transplantation in children. Unique molecular identifiers were built into the TCRbeta library. TCRdb reprocessed the PCR reads with MiXCR, giving one entry per CDR3 protein. The table lists roughly 500,000 distinct CDR3 sequences, approximately 30% of them singletons. Sequenced here: PBMCs from the stem cell graft donor, sampled from the stem cell graft. All receptors derive from a human donor who donated a stem cell graft to a child with aplastic anemia.

The chain uses TRBV7-9 and TRBJ2-5; D gene ambiguous. The CDR3 has 14 residues. Trimming left V 4 bases short and J 2 bases short, with 11 bases between. Per germline, CDR1 SEHNR and CDR2 FQNEAQ (reference sequence). The CDR3, as DNA: TGTGCCAGCAGCTCAGGACCAATACAAGAGACCCAGTACTTC. Residues: CASSSGPIQETQYF.

This clonotype has just a few counts. The CDR3 region has the DNA TGTGCCACCCGACAGGGGCAGAACTCTGGAAACACCATATATTTT. Residues: CATRQGQNSGNTIYF. The rearrangement links TRBV15 to TRBJ1-3; 8 nucleotides agree with TRBD1. CDR3 length: 15 amino acids. CDR1 is LNHNV and CDR2 is YYDKDF in the germline V gene (reference sequence). With V trimmed by 8 bases and J by 0 bases, 6 bases remained unmatched.